Described below is a single T cell receptor beta chain sequence and its context. The antigen remains undetermined. The assay was immunoSEQ multiplex PCR, and TCRdb's table has in-frame clones only and misses some. The sample records around 110,000 clones, just over 90% being singletons. Germline V gives CDR1 SGDLS, CDR2 YYNGEE. This CDR3 is 14 amino acids long. V gave up 4 bases and J gave up 6 bases, with 17 bases separating them. This sample was taken from a study of graft-versus-host responses after intestinal transplantation. About the study: Each transplant was multivisceral, liver-intestinal, or isolated intestinal. Induction with anti-thymocyte globulin, then tacrolimus and steroids for around three years, was given to all recipients. Overall study results and limits: An association linked early post-transplant HvG declines with peak circulating GvH clone levels. The authors found GvH clones in recipient marrow, some appearing first in ileum or blood.

The sequence was collected from a human donor who received an intestinal transplant. This material consisted of unstimulated CD4+ T cells sorted from spleen or lymph node cells, taken before intestinal transplant. The V gene is TRBV9, the J gene TRBJ2-7; weak D call: TRBD1 (6 bases). The CDR3 DNA follows: TGTGCCAGCAGCACCCGACAGGATGGGAGCGAGCAGTACTTC. Protein sequence: CASSTRQDGSEQYF.